This T cell receptor (beta chain) stems from a study of long-term antiretroviral therapy in people with HIV. Broader study findings: Controls had broader CDR3 length ranges than HIV repertoires did.

As regards this clone: Its specificity is unknown.

With survey level as its setting, the immunoSEQ assay was v3.0. Per sample, sequencing targeted roughly 35,000-50,000 T-cell genomes. Profiled with immunoSEQ multiplex PCR; TCRdb holds only in-frame clones, not every one. Of about 35,000 clones in the sample, roughly 74% were seen once. CDR1 SGHTA and CDR2 FQGNSA come from the germline V gene. The CDR3 consists of 13 residues. Trimming shortened V by 3 bases and J by 6 bases, and 11 bases separated the two germline ends. The receptor's source is a man over 45 with HIV. Here the sequenced sample was unsorted PBMCs, taken 3 years after starting antiretroviral therapy. This rearrangement joins TRBV7-2 to TRBJ1-2; D is unclear. The CDR3 here is CASSFRRAHGYTF. CDR3 sequence (DNA): TGTGCCAGCAGCTTTAGAAGGGCCCATGGCTACACCTTC.